Shown below are 29 T cell receptor beta chains from a single sample sequenced in a study of OX40 agonist ivuxolimab in advanced cancers. Measured with immunoSEQ multiplex PCR; TCRdb has only the in-frame clones, and not every one. The sample holds around 80,000 clones; 94% are singletons and the top ten take around 20%. Sample: CD4+ or CD8+ T cells sorted from blood, taken in a trial of the OX40 agonist ivuxolimab. The receptor set was obtained from an adult with an advanced solid tumor such as melanoma, head and neck, liver or kidney cancer.

V and J are TRBV5-1 and TRBJ2-3; D is possibly TRBD1 (6 bases). V was trimmed by 6 bases and J by 6 bases, leaving 17 bases between them. The V gene's germline CDR1 is SGHRS and CDR2 YFSETQ. The CDR3 runs to 14 residues. In nucleotides, the CDR3 is TGCGCCAGCATGGAGACAGGCTACAGGGATACGCAGTATTTT. Protein: CASMETGYRDTQYF.

CDR3 coding DNA: TGTGCCAGTAGTATAATCACTAGCGGGGGCCACCAAGAGACCCAGTACTTC. It translates to CASSIITSGGHQETQYF. V and J are TRBV19 and TRBJ2-5; TRBD2 matches 11 bases. V trimming: 2 bases; J trimming: 0 bases; junction bases outside the gene matches: 5. Germline lookup yields CDR1 LNHDA and CDR2 SQIVND (reference sequence). The CDR3 has 17 amino acids.

This sequence joins TRBV7-6 and TRBJ1-4, with 12 bases lining up with TRBD1. The germline gives CDR1 SGHVS, CDR2 FNYEAQ. V was clipped by 5 bases and J by 8 bases; unmatched bases: 9. This CDR3 has 16 amino acids. CDR3 nucleotides: TGTGCCAGCAGCCACGGGACAGGGGGCGCAGGGGAAAAACTGTTTTTT. Translating it yields CASSHGTGGAGEKLFF.

The CDR3 region is CASSFFFGPSNEQFF. CDR3 DNA sequence: TGTGCCAGCAGCTTCTTTTTCGGGCCTAGCAATGAGCAGTTCTTC. The chain carries TRBV5-4 and TRBJ2-1; D remains ambiguous. The germline gives CDR1 SGHNT, CDR2 YYREEE (reference sequence). V lost 2 bases and J lost 6, with 15 bases in between. The CDR3 loop spans 15 amino acids. The entire variable domain, with the rest obtained from reference TRBV5-4 and TRBJ2-1, is as follows: ETGVTQSPTHLIKTRGQQVTLRCSSQSGHNTVSWYQQALGQGPQFIFQYYREEENGRGNFPPRFSGLQFPNYSSELNVNALELDDSALYLCASSFFFGPSNEQFFGPGTRLTVL.

This chain links TRBV7-9 with TRBJ2-5; TRBD2 aligns across 12 bases. The J call may be incorrect, as the DNA end agrees better with TRBJ2-7. Germline CDR1 reads SEHNR; CDR2 reads FQNEAQ (reference sequence). The CDR3 covers 15 residues. The CDR3 region is CASSTRTSGTYEQYF. The DNA for the CDR3 is TGTGCCAGCAGCACACGGACTAGCGGGACCTACGAGCAGTACTTC.

This chain joins TRBV27 and TRBJ1-2; maybe TRBD1 (6 bases). V lost 2 bases and J 4 bases, leaving 14 bases between the germline ends. The CDR3 sequence is 15 residues long. From germline, CDR1 is MNHEY and CDR2 SMNVEV (reference sequence). The CDR3 DNA reads TGTGCCAGCAGTTTAAAGGCAGGGGTCCTCTATGGCTACACCTTC. Its translation is CASSLKAGVLYGYTF.

The CDR3 DNA is TGTGCCAGCAGCCGTACAACTAATGAAAAACTGTTTTTT. Residues: CASSRTTNEKLFF. The chain uses TRBV7-9 and TRBJ1-4, with no clear D. Germline V gene lookup returns CDR1 SEHNR and CDR2 FQNEAQ (reference sequence). The CDR3 extends over 13 amino acids. V was cut by 5 bases and J by 0 bases, with 4 bases left in between.

The chain links TRBV27 to TRBJ2-1, with a tentative D call TRBD2 (5 bases). CDR3 length: 17 residues. Germline V gene lookup returns CDR1 MNHEY and CDR2 SMNVEV (reference sequence). Trimming left V 5 bases short and J 4 bases short, with 21 bases between. This chain's CDR3 is CASSLLPGSRGYNEQFF. In nucleotides, the CDR3 is TGTGCCAGCAGTCTCCTTCCGGGCTCCCGAGGGTACAATGAGCAGTTCTTC.

This sequence joins TRBV7-6 and TRBJ1-1; unclear D gene. Germline V CDR1 and CDR2: SGHVS, FNYEAQ. V lost 3 bases and J 0 bases, leaving 8 bases between the germline ends. The CDR3 sequence is 14 residues long. The CDR3 nucleotides read TGTGCCAGCAGCTTCGCCCAGATGAACACTGAAGCTTTCTTT. This sequence encodes CASSFAQMNTEAFF.

The rearrangement links TRBV4-1 to TRBJ2-1, with D perhaps given as TRBD1 or TRBD2 (5 bases each). Trimming cost V 4 bases and J 9 bases, with 25 bases left between them. From germline, CDR1 is MGHRA and CDR2 YSYEKL. This CDR3 has 17 residues. CDR3 in amino acids: CASSRISRDQTGSEQFF. DNA for the CDR3: TGCGCCAGCAGCCGAATTTCCCGGGACCAGACGGGTTCTGAGCAGTTCTTC.

The chain joins TRBV6-5 to TRBJ1-1; no firm D call. Germline-derived CDR1 and CDR2 are MNHEY and SVGAGI. Deletions cut 3 bases from V and 4 bases from J, with 12 bases between. The CDR3 has 14 amino acids. CDR3 amino acids: CASSYGVPGTEAFF. Written as DNA, the CDR3 is TGTGCCAGCAGTTATGGGGTACCGGGCACTGAAGCTTTCTTT.

This chain connects TRBV20-1 to TRBJ2-7; D unresolved. The CDR3 totals 11 residues. V gave up 5 bases and J gave up 4 bases, with 9 bases separating them. Looked up from germline, CDR1 is DFQATT and CDR2 is SNEGSKA (reference sequence). The CDR3 region is CSADLGYEQYF. In DNA form, the CDR3 reads TGCAGTGCTGACCTGGGGTACGAGCAGTACTTC.

The CDR3 sequence is CAIQTSGGPSYNEQFF. The CDR3 nucleotides are TGTGCCATTCAGACTAGCGGGGGGCCCTCCTACAATGAGCAGTTCTTC. The chain recombines TRBV10-3 with TRBJ2-1; 13 bases line up with TRBD2. There are 16 residues in the CDR3. Trimming removed 9 bases from V and 0 bases from J; junction bases left unmatched: 5. Germline V gives CDR1 ENHRY, CDR2 SYGVKD.

The chain combines TRBV5-1 with TRBJ2-3; maybe TRBD1 (5 bases). The V gene's germline CDR1 is SGHRS and CDR2 YFSETQ. The CDR3 totals 14 residues. V shed 5 bases and J shed 0 bases, with 10 bases lying between them. This CDR3 reads CASSLPGSTDTQYF. The CDR3 DNA reads TGCGCCAGCAGTCTCCCAGGGAGCACAGATACGCAGTATTTT.

The chain combines TRBV13 with TRBJ1-2; 7 bases are a match to TRBD1. V dropped 5 bases and J dropped 6; count of bases not matched to a gene: 18. The CDR3 is 17 amino acids. CDR1 and CDR2 from the germline V gene are PRHDT and FYEKMQ (reference sequence). The CDR3, as DNA: TGTGCCAGCAGCCCTTTAGGACAGGAGGAGAGTCGAGATGGCTACACCTTC. As protein: CASSPLGQEESRDGYTF.

The V and J genes are TRBV7-3 and TRBJ1-3, with 10 bases aligning to TRBD1. V shed 4 bases and J 3 bases; nucleotides not matched to a gene: 3. The CDR3 runs to 15 residues. Germline assignment: CDR1 SGHTA and CDR2 FQGTGA. Written as DNA, the CDR3 is TGTGCCAGCAGCTCGGACAGGGGGGGTGGAAACACCATATATTTT. This codes for CASSSDRGGGNTIYF.

The count of this clone is one. The chain is built from TRBV14 and TRBJ2-7; D is undetermined. The CDR3 is 18 residues long. The germline gives CDR1 SGHDN, CDR2 FVKESK. V lost 1 base, J lost 2 bases, and 21 bases lay in between. The CDR3 sequence is CASSQVRGYKGSAYEQYF. CDR3 sequence (DNA): TGTGCCAGCAGCCAAGTGCGTGGTTACAAGGGCTCAGCCTACGAGCAGTACTTC.

In this sample, this clone turned up once. The rearrangement uses TRBV25-1 and TRBJ1-5; no reliable D call. Trimming left V 7 bases short and J 5 bases short, with 15 bases between. The CDR3 is 14 amino acids. Germline values: CDR1 MGHDK, CDR2 SYGVNS. CDR3 protein: CASTPMVEDQPQHF. The CDR3 DNA reads as TGTGCCAGCACTCCTATGGTAGAGGATCAGCCCCAGCATTTT.

The chain employs TRBV5-8 and TRBJ2-5; TRBD1 matches 8 bases. This CDR3 is 15 amino acids long. Germline V gene sequence: CDR1 SGHTS, CDR2 YDEGEE. With V trimmed by 5 bases and J by 2 bases, 8 bases remained unmatched. In DNA, the CDR3 is TGTGCCAGCAGTCCCGGGACAGGAGGGCAAGAGACCCAGTACTTC. It is translated as CASSPGTGGQETQYF.

V usage is TRBV27 and J usage is TRBJ1-1; a possible D gene is TRBD1 (5 bases). Germline CDR1 is MNHEY and CDR2 is SMNVEV (reference sequence). Trimming removed 3 bases at V and 4 bases at J, with 24 bases between. This CDR3 has 18 residues. The CDR3 DNA follows: TGTGCCAGCAGTTTGATCTGGGGGTTGGGAGGATCGACCACTGAAGCTTTCTTT. Its translation: CASSLIWGLGGSTTEAFF.

V and J are TRBV4-3 and TRBJ2-1, with D perhaps TRBD1 (5 bases). V lost 0 bases, J lost 2 bases, and 8 bases lay in between. This CDR3 is 15 amino acids long. The germline gives CDR1 LGHNA, CDR2 YSLEER. In nucleotides, the CDR3 is TGCGCCAGCAGCCAAGACACAGGAACCTACAATGAGCAGTTCTTC. Protein sequence: CASSQDTGTYNEQFF.

In this sample, this clone is medium-sized. Written as DNA, the CDR3 is TGTGCCAGCAGCTTAGATGTGCCTTATAGCAATCAGCCCCAGCATTTT. Translated: CASSLDVPYSNQPQHF. V and J are TRBV7-2 and TRBJ1-5; unclear D gene. Trimming removed 1 base at V and 0 bases at J, with 10 bases between. The germline V gene encodes CDR1 SGHTA and CDR2 FQGNSA. The CDR3 covers 16 residues.

This clone occurred once. The germline gene is not matched at one end of the junction; a read error may be the cause. The gene calls are TRBV7-7 and TRBJ2-3; possibly TRBD2 for D (5 bases). The CDR3 is 16 residues long. The germline CDR1 and CDR2 sequences are SSHAT and FNYEAQ (reference sequence). The CDR3: CASSLGEGWSTDTQYF. CDR3 nucleotides: TGTGCTAGCAGCTTAGGAGAGGGCTGGTCCACAGATACGCAGTATTTT.

V and J are TRBV5-1 and TRBJ2-2; 9 bases match TRBD1. This CDR3 has 15 residues. The ends lost 0 bases at V and 6 bases at J; junction bases unmatched: 3. Germline assignment: CDR1 SGHRS and CDR2 YFSETQ. The CDR3 DNA is TGCGCCAGCAGCTTGGGGGACAGGGTGGCCGGGGAGCTGTTTTTT. Translated: CASSLGDRVAGELFF.

The rearrangement joins TRBV19 to TRBJ1-5, with no clear D. The CDR3 sequence is 17 residues long. V shed 7 bases and J shed 7 bases, with 26 bases lying between them. Looked up from germline, CDR1 is LNHDA and CDR2 is SQIVND (reference sequence). DNA of the CDR3: TGTGCCAGTACCCTATTACCCTCGTCCCAGGCAGGCCAGCCCCAGCATTTT. Its translation is CASTLLPSSQAGQPQHF.

The chain carries TRBV9 and TRBJ1-4; D is possibly TRBD1 (6 bases). This CDR3 is built from 15 residues. Trimming cost V 4 bases and J 3 bases, with 13 bases left between them. Per the germline V gene, CDR1 is SGDLS and CDR2 is YYNGEE. In DNA form, the CDR3 reads TGTGCCAGCAGCAGCCGGGACATGGCTAATGAAAAACTGTTTTTT. The encoded protein is CASSSRDMANEKLFF.

The chain employs TRBV28 and TRBJ1-2; weak D call: TRBD1 (5 bases). CDR3 length: 13 amino acids. CDR1 and CDR2 from the germline V gene are MDHEN and SYDVKM. Trimming cost V 4 bases and J 4 bases, with 10 bases left between them. For the CDR3, the DNA is TGTGCCAGCAGTTCCTTGGGGGGCTATGGCTACACCTTC. Translating gives CASSSLGGYGYTF.

This clone was picked up one time. This chain links TRBV19 with TRBJ2-1; TRBD2 agrees at 16 bases. With 4 bases clipped from V and 3 bases from J, the junction kept 3 bases outside the gene matches. The CDR3 covers 17 residues. The germline V gene has CDR1 LNHDA and CDR2 SQIVND (reference sequence). The CDR3 coding sequence is TGTGCCAGTAGTACGGGACTAGCGGGGGGGTTCTACAATGAGCAGTTCTTC. It specifies CASSTGLAGGFYNEQFF.

This sequence joins TRBV9 and TRBJ1-1; tentatively, D is TRBD1 (6 bases). Germline V gene data show CDR1 as SGDLS and CDR2 as YYNGEE. V lost 4 bases, J lost 1 base, and 11 bases lay in between. The CDR3 is 14 amino acids. The DNA of the CDR3 is TGTGCCAGCAGCTCGGGACACCCGAACACTGAAGCTTTCTTT. It specifies CASSSGHPNTEAFF. The variable domain in full, with the rest retrieved from reference TRBV9 and TRBJ1-1, is DSGVTQTPKHLITATGQRVTLRCSPRSGDLSVYWYQQSLDQGLQFLIQYYNGEERAKGNILERFSAQQFPDLHSELNLSSLELGDSALYFCASSSGHPNTEAFFGQGTRLTVV.